The 4 T cell receptor beta chains below come from one sample, sequenced in a study of blood T cell repertoires in COVID-19. Assay used: immunoSEQ multiplex PCR; TCRdb lists only in-frame clones, some missing. The sample lists about 150,000 clones, roughly three quarters occurring once. Sequencing was done on a sample of peripheral blood. The receptors derive from a man in his fifties or sixties with active or convalescent COVID-19.

This chain joins TRBV6-5 and TRBJ2-1; D might be TRBD1 (7 bases). Trimming shortened V by 1 base and J by 6 bases, and 10 bases separated the two germline ends. This CDR3 comprises 14 residues. Germline CDR1 and CDR2: MNHEY and SVGAGI. The CDR3 loop is CASSYWQGGNEQFF. The CDR3 bases are TGTGCCAGCAGTTACTGGCAGGGGGGCAATGAGCAGTTCTTC.

The gene calls are TRBV7-9 and TRBJ2-7, with 8 bases that match TRBD1. The CDR3 loop spans 14 amino acids. Germline assignment: CDR1 SEHNR and CDR2 FQNEAQ (reference sequence). V shed 5 bases, J shed 6 bases, and the junction held 9 bases outside the gene matches. DNA for the CDR3: TGTGCCAGCAGCCTAAAGGACAGGGTAGGCGAGCAGTACTTC. This translates into CASSLKDRVGEQYF.

The chain carries TRBV12-5 and TRBJ1-5; weak D call: TRBD1 (5 bases). In germline, CDR1 is LGHNT, CDR2 FRNRAP. The V gene lost 7 bases and the J gene lost 2 bases, with 12 bases spanning the gap. The CDR3 spans 14 residues. The DNA for the CDR3 is TGTGCTAGTGCTCGCTCGGGGGGCAATCAGCCCCAGCATTTT. It specifies CASARSGGNQPQHF.

The chain has TRBV7-8 and TRBJ2-7; TRBD2 matches at 8 bases. There are 15 residues in the CDR3. Germline V lookup: CDR1 SGHVS, CDR2 FQNEAQ. J gave up 0 bases and V 4 bases, and 5 bases lay outside the gene matches. The CDR3 nucleotides are TGTGCCAGCAGCTGGAACGGGAGGGCCTCCTACGAGCAGTACTTC. This codes for CASSWNGRASYEQYF.